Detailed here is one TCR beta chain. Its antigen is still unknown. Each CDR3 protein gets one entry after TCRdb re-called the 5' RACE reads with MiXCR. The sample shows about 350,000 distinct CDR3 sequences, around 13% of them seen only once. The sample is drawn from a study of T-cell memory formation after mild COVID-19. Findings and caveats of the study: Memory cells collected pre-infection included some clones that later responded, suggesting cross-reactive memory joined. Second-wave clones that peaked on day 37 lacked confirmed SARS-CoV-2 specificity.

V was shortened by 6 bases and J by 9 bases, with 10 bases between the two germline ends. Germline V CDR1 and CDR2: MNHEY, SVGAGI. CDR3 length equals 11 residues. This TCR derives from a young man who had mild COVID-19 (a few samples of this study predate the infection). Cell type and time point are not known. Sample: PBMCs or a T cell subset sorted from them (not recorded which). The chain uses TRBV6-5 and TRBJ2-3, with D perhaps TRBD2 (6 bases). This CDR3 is CASRTSGTQYF. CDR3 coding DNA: TGTGCCAGCAGGACTAGTGGGACGCAGTATTTT.